This TCR beta chain came from a study of human CD4 T cells and Enterobacteriaceae (dated by TCRdb to about 2020). Overall results and qualifications from the work: The reactivity of ex vivo clonotypes was inferred solely through the matching of nucleotide sequences to CFSE-low cultures from the same donors. Compared with specific clonotypes, broadly cross-reactive clonotypes seemed more expanded ex vivo, with 11 of 19 and about 60% of the roughly 30 falling in the top 5%.

As for this clone: It has no known antigen specificity. Base qualities are missing; no much larger clone stands one base away.

Memory CD4+ T cells, defined as all CD4+ cells except CD45RA+CCR7+CD95- naive cells, were FACS-sorted on a FACSAria III to over 95% purity. Blood from healthy donors came from blood donation centers in Switzerland. Total CD4+ T cells and monocytes were enriched by positive selection with CD4 and CD14 magnetic microbeads. Before sorting, CD8+, CD14+, CD16+, CD56+, CD19+ and CD25-bright cells were excluded. In a couple of blood donors, total memory CD4+ T cells were sequenced directly ex vivo to assess in vivo expansion of bacteria-reactive clonotypes. Ficoll-Paque Plus was used to isolate peripheral blood mononuclear cells from donor blood. The ex vivo total memory CD4+ samples were sequenced at deep level, which gave a detection sensitivity of one cell in 200,000. Genomic DNA was extracted from cell pellets with the QIAamp DNA Micro Kit, and its quantity and purity were checked by spectrophotometry. TCR Vbeta CDR3 regions were amplified with the immunoSEQ multiplex PCR assay. Sequencing of amplicons was performed on the Illumina HiSeq platform. Retrieved sequences were 87 nucleotides long and contained the CDR3 region. In the source study's methods: A unique productive TCR Vbeta nucleotide sequence was defined as a clonotype and was quantified by productive template frequency from ImmunoSEQ Analyzer V3.0. A threshold at the top 5th percentile of each frequency-ranked repertoire was used to define expanded clonotypes. Repertoire overlap was computed as Chao-Jaccard with the R package fossil and visualized by nonmetric multidimensional scaling with the R package MASS. In TCRdb, the immuneACCESS table is reduced to in-frame sequences with V and J assigned. These tables do not hold every clone; where another copy was compared, an unresolved V gene accounts for under half, and the others remain unexplained. The DNA was the basis for D and trimming; V, J and clone size are from that table. Present in this sample are about 29,000 clones, roughly 80% of which were seen just once. Clones ranked in the top ten supply more than 0.95% of the sample.

CDR3 length: 12 amino acids, cysteine to phenylalanine. Of the read, only the CDR3 DNA is kept; its 36 bases are in frame from base 1. Trimming costs V 3 bases and J 15 bases, and their ends lie 15 bases apart. CDR1 MDHEN and CDR2 SYDVKM are derived from the germline V gene. The sequence was collected from a human donor in good health. The sample taken for sequencing was memory CD4+ T cells from blood. The meaning of the sample's cell subset or site label: total memory CD4 T cells sorted directly ex vivo, unstimulated. The rearranged segments are TRBV28 and TRBJ2-1; no confident D gene assignment can be made. The CDR3 protein is CASSLSLTVSFF. In nucleotides, the sequence is TGTGCCAGCAGTTTGTCTCTAACCGTTTCGTTCTTC.